The sequence of this TCR beta chain was determined in a study of blood T cell repertoires in COVID-19. Study-wide context: Some COVID-19 samples were acute and others convalescent; all came from the United States, Italy and Spain. PBMCs, B-cell-depleted T cells, or T cells were the source of the cDNA or gDNA that made up the material.

Original analysis: Estimated nucleated cell counts came from reference gene primer amplification. This table comes from immunoSEQ multiplex PCR, and its TCRdb copy is limited to in-frame clones, with some not included. That table furnishes V, J and clone size, whereas the DNA furnished D and trimming. The sample carries tens of thousands of clones, around 85% recorded once. Germline assignment: CDR1 SEHNR and CDR2 FQNEAQ (reference sequence). V was trimmed by 1 base and J by 0 bases, leaving 10 bases between them. The CDR3 totals 16 residues. Sequencing used peripheral blood. This sequence joins TRBV7-9 and TRBJ2-1; a possible D gene is TRBD2 (5 bases). The sequence came from a human donor with active COVID-19. The donor label of this sample is uncertain. CDR3 nucleotide sequence: TGTGCCAGCAGCTTAGAGCGGAGGAGCTCCTACAATGAGCAGTTCTTC. It encodes CASSLERRSSYNEQFF.